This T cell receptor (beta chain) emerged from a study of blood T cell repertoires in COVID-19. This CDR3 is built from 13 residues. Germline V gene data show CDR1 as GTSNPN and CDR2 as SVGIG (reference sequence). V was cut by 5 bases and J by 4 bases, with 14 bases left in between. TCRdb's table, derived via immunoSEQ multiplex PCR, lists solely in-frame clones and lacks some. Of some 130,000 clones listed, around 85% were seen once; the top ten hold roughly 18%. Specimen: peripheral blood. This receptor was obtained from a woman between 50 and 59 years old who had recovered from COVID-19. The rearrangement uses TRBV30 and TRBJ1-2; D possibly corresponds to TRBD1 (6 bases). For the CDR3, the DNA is TGTGCCTGGGGTCGTGGGACAACCTATGGCTACACCTTC. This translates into CAWGRGTTYGYTF.